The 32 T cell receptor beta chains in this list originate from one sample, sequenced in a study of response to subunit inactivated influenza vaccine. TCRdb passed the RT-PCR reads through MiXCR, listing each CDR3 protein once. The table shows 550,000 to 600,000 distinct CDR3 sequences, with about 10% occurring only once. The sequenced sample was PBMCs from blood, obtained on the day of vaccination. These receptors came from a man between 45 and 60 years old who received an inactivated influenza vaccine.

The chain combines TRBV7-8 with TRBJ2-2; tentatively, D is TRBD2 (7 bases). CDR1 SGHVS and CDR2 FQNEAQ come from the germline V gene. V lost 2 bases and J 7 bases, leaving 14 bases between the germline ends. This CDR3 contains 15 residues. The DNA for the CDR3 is TGTGCCAGCAGCTTAAAGTGGGGGGGCCTCGGGGAGCTGTTTTTT. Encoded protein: CASSLKWGGLGELFF.

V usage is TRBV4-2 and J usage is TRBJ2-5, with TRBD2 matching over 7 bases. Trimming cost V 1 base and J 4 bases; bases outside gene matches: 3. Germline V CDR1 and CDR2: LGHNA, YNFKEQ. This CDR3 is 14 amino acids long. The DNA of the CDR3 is TGTGCCAGCAGCCAAGCTGGGGGGGGAGAGACCCAGTACTTC. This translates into CASSQAGGGETQYF.

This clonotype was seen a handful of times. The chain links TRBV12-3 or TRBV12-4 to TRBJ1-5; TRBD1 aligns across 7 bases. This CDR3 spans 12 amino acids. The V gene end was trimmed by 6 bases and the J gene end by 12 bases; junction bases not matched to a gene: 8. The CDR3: CASRPGQSLQHF. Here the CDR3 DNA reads TGTGCCAGCAGGCCGGGACAGTCTCTCCAGCATTTT.

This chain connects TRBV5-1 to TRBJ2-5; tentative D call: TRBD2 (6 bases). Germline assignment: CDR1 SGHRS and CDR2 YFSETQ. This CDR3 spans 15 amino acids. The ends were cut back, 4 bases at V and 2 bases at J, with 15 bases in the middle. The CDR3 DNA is TGCGCCAGCAGCCCGGACGGACTATCTCAAGAGACCCAGTACTTC. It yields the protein CASSPDGLSQETQYF.

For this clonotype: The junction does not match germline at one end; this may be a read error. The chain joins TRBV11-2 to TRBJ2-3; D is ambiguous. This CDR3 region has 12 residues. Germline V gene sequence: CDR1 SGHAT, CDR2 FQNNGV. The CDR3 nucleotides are TGTGCCAGCAGCTTGGGTACAGATACGCAGTGTTTT. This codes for CASSLGTDTQCF.

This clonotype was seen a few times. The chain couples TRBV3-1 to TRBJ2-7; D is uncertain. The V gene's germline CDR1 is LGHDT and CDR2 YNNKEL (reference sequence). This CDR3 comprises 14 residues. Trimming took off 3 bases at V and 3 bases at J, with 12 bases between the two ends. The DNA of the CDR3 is TGTGCCAGCAGCCAGGGGAACCCCAACTACGAGCAGTACTTC. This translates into CASSQGNPNYEQYF.

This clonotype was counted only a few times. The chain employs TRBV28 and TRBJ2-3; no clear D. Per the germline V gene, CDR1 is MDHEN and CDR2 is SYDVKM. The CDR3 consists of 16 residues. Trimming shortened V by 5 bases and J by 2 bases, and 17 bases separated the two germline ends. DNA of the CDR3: TGTGCCAGCAGTCCCCCCCCCGGCGTAGACACAGATACGCAGTATTTT. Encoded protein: CASSPPPGVDTDTQYF.

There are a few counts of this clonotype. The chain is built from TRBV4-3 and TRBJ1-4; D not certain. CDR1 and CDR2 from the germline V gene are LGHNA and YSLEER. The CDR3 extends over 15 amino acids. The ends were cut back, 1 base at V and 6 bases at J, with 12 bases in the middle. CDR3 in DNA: TGCGCCAGCAGCCAAGCTGGACCCGGGCATGAAAAACTGTTTTTT. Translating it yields CASSQAGPGHEKLFF.

CDR3 sequence (DNA): TGTGCCAGCAGCCAAGATGTCTGGGACAGTTATAATTCACCCCTCCACTTT. This gives the protein CASSQDVWDSYNSPLHF. V and J are TRBV3-1 and TRBJ1-6; 7 nucleotides line up with TRBD1. The CDR3 runs 17 residues. Trimming took 0 bases from V and 4 from J; bases not matched to a gene: 6. Germline CDR1 reads LGHDT; CDR2 reads YNNKEL (reference sequence).

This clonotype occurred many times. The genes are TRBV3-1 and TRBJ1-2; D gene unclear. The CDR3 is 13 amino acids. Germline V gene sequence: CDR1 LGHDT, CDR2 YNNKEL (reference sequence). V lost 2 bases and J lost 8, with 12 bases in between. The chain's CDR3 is CASSQNELRGYTF. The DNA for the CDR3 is TGTGCCAGCAGCCAAAACGAGTTAAGAGGCTACACCTTC.

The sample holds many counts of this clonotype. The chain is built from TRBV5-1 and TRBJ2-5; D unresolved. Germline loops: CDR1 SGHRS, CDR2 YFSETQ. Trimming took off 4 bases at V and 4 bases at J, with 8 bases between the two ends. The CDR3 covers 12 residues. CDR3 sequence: CASSKDIETQYF. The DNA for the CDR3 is TGCGCCAGCAGCAAAGACATAGAGACCCAGTACTTC.

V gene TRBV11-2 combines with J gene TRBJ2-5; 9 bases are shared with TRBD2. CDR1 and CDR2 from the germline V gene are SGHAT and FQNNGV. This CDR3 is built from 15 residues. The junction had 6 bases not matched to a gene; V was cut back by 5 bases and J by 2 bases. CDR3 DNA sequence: TGTGCCAGCAGCCAGAGCGGGGGGCCGCAAGAGACCCAGTACTTC. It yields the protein CASSQSGGPQETQYF.

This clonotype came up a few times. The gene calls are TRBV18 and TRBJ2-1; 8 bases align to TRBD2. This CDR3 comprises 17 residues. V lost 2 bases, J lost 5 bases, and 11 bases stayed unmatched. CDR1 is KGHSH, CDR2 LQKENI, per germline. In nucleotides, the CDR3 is TGTGCCAGCTCACCAGATCAGCGCGGGAGGTTGCACAATGAGCAGTTCTTC. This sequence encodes CASSPDQRGRLHNEQFF.

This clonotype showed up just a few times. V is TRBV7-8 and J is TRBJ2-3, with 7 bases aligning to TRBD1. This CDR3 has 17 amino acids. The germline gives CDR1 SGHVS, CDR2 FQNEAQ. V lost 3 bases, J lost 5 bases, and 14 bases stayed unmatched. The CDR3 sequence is CASSFRQGNRRGDTQYF. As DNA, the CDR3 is TGTGCCAGCAGCTTCCGACAGGGCAATCGACGAGGAGATACGCAGTATTTT. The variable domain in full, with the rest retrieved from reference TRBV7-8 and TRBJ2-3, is GAGVSQSPRYKVAKRGQDVALRCDPISGHVSLFWYQQALGQGPEFLTYFQNEAQLDKSGLPSDRFFAERPEGSVSTLKIQRTQQEDSAVYLCASSFRQGNRRGDTQYFGPGTRLTVL.

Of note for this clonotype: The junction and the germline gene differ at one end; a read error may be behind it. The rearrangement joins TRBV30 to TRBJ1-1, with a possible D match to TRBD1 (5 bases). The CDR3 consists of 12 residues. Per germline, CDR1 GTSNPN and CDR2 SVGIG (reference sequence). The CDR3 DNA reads TGTGCCTGGAGTGCTGGAGTGGGGACGGGATTTTTT. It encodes CAWSAGVGTGFF.

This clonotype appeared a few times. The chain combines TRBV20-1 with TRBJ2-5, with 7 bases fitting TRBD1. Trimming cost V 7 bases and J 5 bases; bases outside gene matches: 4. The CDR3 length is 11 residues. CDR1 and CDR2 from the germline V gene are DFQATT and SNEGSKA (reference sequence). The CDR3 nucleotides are TGCAGTGTACAGGGGCGGGAGACCCAGTACTTC. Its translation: CSVQGRETQYF.

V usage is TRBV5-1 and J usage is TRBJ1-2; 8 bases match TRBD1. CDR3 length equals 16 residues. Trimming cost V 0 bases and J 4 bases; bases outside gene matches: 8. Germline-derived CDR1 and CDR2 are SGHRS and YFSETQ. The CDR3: CASSLEEYRGSYGYTF. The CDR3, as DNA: TGCGCCAGCAGCTTGGAGGAATACAGGGGGTCCTATGGCTACACCTTC. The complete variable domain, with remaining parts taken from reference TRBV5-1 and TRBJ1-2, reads KAGVTQTPRYLIKTRGQQVTLSCSPISGHRSVSWYQQTPGQGLQFLFEYFSETQRNKGNFPGRFSGRQFSNSRSEMNVSTLELGDSALYLCASSLEEYRGSYGYTFGSGTRLTVV.

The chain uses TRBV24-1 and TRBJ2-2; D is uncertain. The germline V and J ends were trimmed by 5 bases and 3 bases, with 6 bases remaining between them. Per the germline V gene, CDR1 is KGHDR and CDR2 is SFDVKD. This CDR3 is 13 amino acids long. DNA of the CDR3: TGTGCCACCAGTGGGGTTGACACCGGGGAGCTGTTTTTT. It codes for CATSGVDTGELFF.

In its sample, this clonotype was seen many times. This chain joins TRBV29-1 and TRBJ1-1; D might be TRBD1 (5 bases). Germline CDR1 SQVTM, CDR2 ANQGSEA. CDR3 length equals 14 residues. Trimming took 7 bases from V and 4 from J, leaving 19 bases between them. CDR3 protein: CSAIIPGGTTEAFF. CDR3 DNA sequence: TGCAGCGCTATTATACCCGGGGGTACCACTGAAGCTTTCTTT.

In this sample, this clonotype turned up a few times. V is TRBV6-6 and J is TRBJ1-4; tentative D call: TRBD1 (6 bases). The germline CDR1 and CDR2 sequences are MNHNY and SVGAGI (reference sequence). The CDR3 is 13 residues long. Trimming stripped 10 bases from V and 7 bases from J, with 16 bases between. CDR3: CATGRGRFEKLFF. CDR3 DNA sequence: TGTGCCACCGGGAGGGGGAGGTTTGAAAAACTGTTTTTT.

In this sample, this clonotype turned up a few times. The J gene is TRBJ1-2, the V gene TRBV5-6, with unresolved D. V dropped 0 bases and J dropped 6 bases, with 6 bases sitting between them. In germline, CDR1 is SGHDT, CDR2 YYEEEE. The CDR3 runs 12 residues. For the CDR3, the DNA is TGTGCCAGCAGCTTGGAGGCTCATGGCTACACCTTC. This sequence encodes CASSLEAHGYTF.

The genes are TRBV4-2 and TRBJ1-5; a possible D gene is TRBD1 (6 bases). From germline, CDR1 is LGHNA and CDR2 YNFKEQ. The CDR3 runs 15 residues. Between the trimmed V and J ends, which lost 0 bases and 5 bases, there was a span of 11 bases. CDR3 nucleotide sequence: TGTGCCAGCAGCCAAGATGGGGCAGGGGATCAGCCCCAGCATTTT. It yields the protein CASSQDGAGDQPQHF.

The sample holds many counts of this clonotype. This CDR3 reads CASSLIQPEPQHF. The CDR3 DNA reads as TGTGCCAGCAGTTTAATACAGCCGGAGCCCCAGCATTTT. The genes are TRBV12-3 or TRBV12-4 and TRBJ1-5, with no clear D. V was clipped by 2 bases and J by 8 bases, with 10 bases between them. This CDR3 has 13 amino acids.

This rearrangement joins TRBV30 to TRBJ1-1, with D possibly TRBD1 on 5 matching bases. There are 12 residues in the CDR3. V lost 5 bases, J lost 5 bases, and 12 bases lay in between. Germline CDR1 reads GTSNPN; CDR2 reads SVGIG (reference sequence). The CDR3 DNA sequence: TGTGCCTGGGGGGAGAGGGGTACTGAAGCTTTCTTT. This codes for CAWGERGTEAFF.

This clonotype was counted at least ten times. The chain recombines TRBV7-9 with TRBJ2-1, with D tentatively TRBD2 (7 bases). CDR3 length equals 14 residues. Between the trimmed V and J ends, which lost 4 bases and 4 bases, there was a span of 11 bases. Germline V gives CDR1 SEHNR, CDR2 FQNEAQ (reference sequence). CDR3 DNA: TGTGCCAGCAGCTGGGGGGGACAATACAATGAGCAGTTCTTC. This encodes CASSWGGQYNEQFF.

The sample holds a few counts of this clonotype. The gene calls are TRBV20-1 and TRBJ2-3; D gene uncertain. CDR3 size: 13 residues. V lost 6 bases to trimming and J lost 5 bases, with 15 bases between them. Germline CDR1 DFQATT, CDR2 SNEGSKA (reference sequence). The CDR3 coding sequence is TGCAGTGCCGCCGCCCCGGACCGAGATACGCAGTATTTT. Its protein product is CSAAAPDRDTQYF.

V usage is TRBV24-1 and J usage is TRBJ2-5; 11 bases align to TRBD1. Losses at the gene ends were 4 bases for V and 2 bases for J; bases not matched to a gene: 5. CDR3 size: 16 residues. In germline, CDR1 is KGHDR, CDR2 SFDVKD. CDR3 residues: CATSEPDRGLQETQYF. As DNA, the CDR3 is TGTGCCACCAGTGAGCCGGACAGGGGGCTTCAAGAGACCCAGTACTTC.

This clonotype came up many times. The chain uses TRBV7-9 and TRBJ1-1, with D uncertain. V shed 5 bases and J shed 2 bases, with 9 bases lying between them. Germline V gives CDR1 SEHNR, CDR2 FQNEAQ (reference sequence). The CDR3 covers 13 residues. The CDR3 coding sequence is TGTGCCAGCAGCCCCCCAGCCAACACTGAAGCTTTCTTT. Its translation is CASSPPANTEAFF.

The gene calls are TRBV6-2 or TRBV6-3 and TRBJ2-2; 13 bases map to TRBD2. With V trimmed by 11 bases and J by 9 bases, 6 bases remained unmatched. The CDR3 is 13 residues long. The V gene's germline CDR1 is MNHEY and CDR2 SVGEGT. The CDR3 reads CAARLAGGRELFF. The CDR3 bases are TGTGCCGCAAGACTAGCGGGAGGAAGGGAGCTGTTTTTT.

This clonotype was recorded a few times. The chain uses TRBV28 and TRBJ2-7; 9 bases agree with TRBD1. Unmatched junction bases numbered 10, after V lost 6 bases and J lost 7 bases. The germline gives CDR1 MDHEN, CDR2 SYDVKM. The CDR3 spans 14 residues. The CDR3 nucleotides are TGTGCCAGCAGCCCCGGGACAGGGCCGTGGGAGCAGTACTTC. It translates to CASSPGTGPWEQYF.

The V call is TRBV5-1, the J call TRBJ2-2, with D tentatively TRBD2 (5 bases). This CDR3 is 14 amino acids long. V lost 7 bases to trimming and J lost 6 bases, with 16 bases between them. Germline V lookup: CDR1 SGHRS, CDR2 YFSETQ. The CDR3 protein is CASREENNPGELFF. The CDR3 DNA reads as TGCGCCAGCCGGGAAGAGAATAACCCCGGGGAGCTGTTTTTT.

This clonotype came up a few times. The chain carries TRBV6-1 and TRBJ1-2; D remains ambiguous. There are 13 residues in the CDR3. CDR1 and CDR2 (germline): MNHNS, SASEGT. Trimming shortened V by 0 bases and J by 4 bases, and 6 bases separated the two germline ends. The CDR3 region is CASSEADSYGYTF. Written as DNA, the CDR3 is TGTGCCAGCAGTGAAGCTGATAGCTATGGCTACACCTTC.